The source of this T cell receptor (beta chain) is a study of blood T cell repertoires in COVID-19. CDR1 and CDR2 from the germline V gene are GTSNPN and SVGIG (reference sequence). The CDR3 has 14 amino acids. V lost 1 base, J lost 0 bases, and 8 bases lay in between. Profiled with immunoSEQ multiplex PCR; TCRdb holds only in-frame clones, not every one. The data hold about 270,000 clones, with around nine tenths observed a single time. Two negative PCRs, clearance, or symptom resolution were required of recovered Cohort 3 donors. The sequencing sample was made of PBMCs or T cells enriched from blood (not recorded which). The chain has TRBV30 and TRBJ2-3; D gene uncertain. This sequence was found in a woman under 30 who had recovered from COVID-19. The CDR3 sequence: CAWSASLSTDTQYF. The CDR3 bases are TGTGCCTGGAGTGCGTCCCTAAGCACAGATACGCAGTATTTT.